Presented here are 10 T cell receptor beta chains from one specimen sequenced in a study of human T cells and chemical hapten exposure. The authors extracted total RNA from unfractionated whole blood. Library construction involved attaching unique molecular identifiers to individual cDNA molecules, which allowed quantitative, reproducible TCR counting. MiXCR, run by TCRdb on the reads, gives a single entry per CDR3 protein. Here the sample spans about 120,000 distinct CDR3 sequences, less than 10% being singletons. The sample taken for sequencing was whole blood. These receptors came from a human donor in good health. Some clones in this sample may be carry-over from other donors' samples.

This clonotype was found a few times. CDR3 in amino acids: CATRDRGPLLYGYTF. The CDR3 DNA follows: TGTGCGACCCGGGACAGGGGACCCCTCCTATATGGCTACACCTTC. The genes are TRBV30 and TRBJ1-2, with 10 positions matching TRBD1. The CDR3 consists of 15 residues. CDR1 and CDR2 from the germline V gene are GTSNPN and SVGIG (reference sequence).

This clonotype was counted many times. V gene TRBV4-3 combines with J gene TRBJ1-1, with D possibly being TRBD1 (5 bases). The V end lost 2 bases, the J end lost 5 bases, and 21 bases lay between the germline ends. This CDR3 has 17 residues. Germline-derived CDR1 and CDR2 are LGHNA and YSLEER. The CDR3 region has the DNA TGCGCCAGCAGCCAATTTGGGCTGGGGGGTAGGGATACTGAAGCTTTCTTT. This encodes CASSQFGLGGRDTEAFF.

CDR3 loop: CASTGGLTQYF. CDR3 in DNA: TGTGCCAGCACAGGGGGCCTGACCCAGTACTTC. The chain links TRBV12-3 or TRBV12-4 to TRBJ2-5, with 8 bases fitting TRBD1. This CDR3 spans 11 amino acids. Losses at the gene ends were 7 bases for V and 7 bases for J; bases not matched to a gene: 2.

In its sample, this clonotype was seen many times. The rearrangement joins TRBV5-4 to TRBJ2-5, with unresolved D. The CDR3 runs to 15 residues. Germline V lookup: CDR1 SGHNT, CDR2 YYREEE (reference sequence). V lost 4 bases and J 1 base, leaving 14 bases between the germline ends. CDR3 in DNA: TGTGCCAGCAGCCACCGGTCACAGTCCCAAGAGACCCAGTACTTC. This gives the protein CASSHRSQSQETQYF.

The chain employs TRBV10-3 and TRBJ2-7; D not certain. Germline V gene lookup returns CDR1 ENHRY and CDR2 SYGVKD. This CDR3 is 12 amino acids long. Trimming took 2 bases from V and 4 from J, leaving 6 bases between them. The CDR3, as DNA: TGTGCCATCAGTGAGCAATGGTACGAGCAGTACTTC. Its protein is CAISEQWYEQYF.

This clonotype was seen only a few times. V usage is TRBV2 and J usage is TRBJ2-5; D ambiguous. V was cut by 5 bases and J by 3 bases, with 7 bases left in between. CDR1 and CDR2 from the germline V gene are SNHLY and FYNNEI. The CDR3 is 12 amino acids. The chain's CDR3 is CASSSAEETQYF. For the CDR3, the DNA is TGTGCCAGCAGTTCAGCCGAAGAGACCCAGTACTTC.

The table lists this clonotype with many counts. The rearrangement joins TRBV7-2 to TRBJ1-1; unclear D gene. V lost 2 bases and J lost 8, with 12 bases in between. Germline assignment: CDR1 SGHTA and CDR2 FQGNSA. The CDR3 runs 13 residues. Here the CDR3 reads CASSLLSSGEAFF. As DNA, the CDR3 is TGTGCCAGCAGCTTATTGAGTTCGGGGGAAGCTTTCTTT.

The table lists this clonotype with many counts. CDR3 amino acids: CAISESNGLAGRTEQYF. CDR3 nucleotides: TGTGCCATCAGTGAGTCAAACGGCCTAGCGGGAAGAACCGAGCAGTACTTC. The J gene is TRBJ2-7, the V gene TRBV10-3, with TRBD2 identical over 9 bases. The CDR3 has 17 amino acids. CDR1 is ENHRY and CDR2 is SYGVKD in the germline V gene. V lost 0 bases to trimming and J lost 6 bases; unmatched junction nucleotides: 12.

This clonotype was seen a handful of times. CDR3 nucleotides: TGTGCCAGCAGCTTAGTCGGGGGGCGCAGCAATCAGCCCCAGCATTTT. Translated, it gives CASSLVGGRSNQPQHF. This chain uses TRBV7-2 with TRBJ1-5; the D gene is possibly TRBD1 (6 bases). This CDR3 is built from 16 residues. The germline V gene encodes CDR1 SGHTA and CDR2 FQGNSA. V was clipped by 1 base and J by 1 base, with 11 bases between them.

The J gene is TRBJ1-5, the V gene TRBV2; no clear D. CDR1 SNHLY and CDR2 FYNNEI come from the germline V gene. Trimming cost V 4 bases and J 1 base, with 8 bases left between them. This CDR3 region has 14 residues. In DNA, the CDR3 is TGTGCCAGCAGTGCAGTAGGGAGCAATCAGCCCCAGCATTTT. Amino acid sequence: CASSAVGSNQPQHF.